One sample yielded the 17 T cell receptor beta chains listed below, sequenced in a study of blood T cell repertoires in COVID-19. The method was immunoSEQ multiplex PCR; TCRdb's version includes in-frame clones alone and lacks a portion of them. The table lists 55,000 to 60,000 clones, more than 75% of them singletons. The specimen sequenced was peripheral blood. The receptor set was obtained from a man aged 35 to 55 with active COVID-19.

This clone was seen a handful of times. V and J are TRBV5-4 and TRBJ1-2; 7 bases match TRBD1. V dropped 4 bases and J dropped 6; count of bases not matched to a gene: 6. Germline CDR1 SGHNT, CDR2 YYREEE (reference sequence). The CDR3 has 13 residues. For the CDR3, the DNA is TGTGCCAGCAGCCTCCAAGGGGGCGATGGCTACACCTTC. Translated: CASSLQGGDGYTF.

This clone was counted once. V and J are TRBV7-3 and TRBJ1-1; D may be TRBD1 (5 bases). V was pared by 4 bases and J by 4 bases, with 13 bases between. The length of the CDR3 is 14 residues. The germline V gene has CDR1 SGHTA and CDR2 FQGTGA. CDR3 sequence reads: CASSSMGRGTEAFF. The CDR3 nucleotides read TGTGCCAGCAGCTCCATGGGGCGCGGCACTGAAGCTTTCTTT.

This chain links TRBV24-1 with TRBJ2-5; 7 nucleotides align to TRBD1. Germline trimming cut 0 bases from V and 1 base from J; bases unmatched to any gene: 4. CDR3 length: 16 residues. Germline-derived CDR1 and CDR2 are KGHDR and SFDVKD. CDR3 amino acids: CATSDLTGASQETQYF. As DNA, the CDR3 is TGTGCCACCAGTGATTTGACAGGGGCATCCCAAGAGACCCAGTACTTC.

The CDR3 DNA follows: TGTGCCAGTAGTACCGGACAGGGAGGAATAGAGGAAAAACTGTTTTTT. Translating gives CASSTGQGGIEEKLFF. The V and J genes are TRBV19 and TRBJ1-4; 8 bases are a match to TRBD1. Germline CDR1 LNHDA, CDR2 SQIVND (reference sequence). The J segment lost 8 bases and the V segment lost 4 bases, leaving 12 bases of the junction unmatched. CDR3 length: 16 amino acids.

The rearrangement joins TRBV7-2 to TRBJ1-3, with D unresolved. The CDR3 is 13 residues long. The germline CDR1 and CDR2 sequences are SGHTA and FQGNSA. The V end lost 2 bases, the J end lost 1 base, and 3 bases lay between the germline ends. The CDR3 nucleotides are TGTGCCAGCAGCTTATCTTCTGGAAACACCATATATTTT. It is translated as CASSLSSGNTIYF.

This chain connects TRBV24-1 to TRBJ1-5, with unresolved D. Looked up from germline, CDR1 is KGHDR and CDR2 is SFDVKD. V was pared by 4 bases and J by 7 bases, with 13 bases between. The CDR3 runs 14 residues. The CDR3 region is CATSDGQFAQPQHF. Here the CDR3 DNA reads TGTGCCACCAGTGACGGTCAATTTGCCCAGCCCCAGCATTTT.

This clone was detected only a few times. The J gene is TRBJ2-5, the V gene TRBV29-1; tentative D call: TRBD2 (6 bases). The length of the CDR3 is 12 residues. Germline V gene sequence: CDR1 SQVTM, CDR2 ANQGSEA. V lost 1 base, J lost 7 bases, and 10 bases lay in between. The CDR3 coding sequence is TGCAGCGTTGAAGTGGGGCGGGGGACCCAGTACTTC. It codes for CSVEVGRGTQYF.

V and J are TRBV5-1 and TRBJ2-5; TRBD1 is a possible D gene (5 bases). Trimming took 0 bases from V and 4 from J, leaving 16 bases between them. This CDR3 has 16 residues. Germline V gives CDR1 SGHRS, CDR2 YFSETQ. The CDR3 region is CASSLEGRSTLETQYF. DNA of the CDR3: TGCGCCAGCAGCTTGGAGGGGCGGTCTACCCTAGAGACCCAGTACTTC.

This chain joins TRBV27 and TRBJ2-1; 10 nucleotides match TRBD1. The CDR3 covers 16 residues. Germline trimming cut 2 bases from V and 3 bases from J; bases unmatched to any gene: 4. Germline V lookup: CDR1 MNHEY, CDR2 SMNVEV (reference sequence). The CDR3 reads CASSLKTGGFYNEQFF. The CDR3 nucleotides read TGTGCCAGCAGTTTAAAGACAGGGGGCTTCTACAATGAGCAGTTCTTC.

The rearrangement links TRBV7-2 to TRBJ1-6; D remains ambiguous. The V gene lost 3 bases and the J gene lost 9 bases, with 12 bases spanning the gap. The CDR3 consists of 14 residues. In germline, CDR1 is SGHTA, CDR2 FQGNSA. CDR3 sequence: CASSFALSTSPLHF. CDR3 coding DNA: TGTGCCAGCAGCTTTGCCCTTAGTACTTCACCCCTCCACTTT. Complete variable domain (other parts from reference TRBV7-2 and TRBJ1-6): GAGVSQSPSNKVTEKGKDVELRCDPISGHTALYWYRQSLGQGLEFLIYFQGNSAPDKSGLPSDRFSAERTGGSVSTLTIQRTQQEDSAVYLCASSFALSTSPLHFGNGTRLTVT.

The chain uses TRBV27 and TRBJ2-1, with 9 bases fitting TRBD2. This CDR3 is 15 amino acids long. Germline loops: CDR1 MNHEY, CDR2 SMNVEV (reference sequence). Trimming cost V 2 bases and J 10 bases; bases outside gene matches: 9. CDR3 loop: CASSLRGRASEEQFF. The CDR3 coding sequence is TGTGCCAGCAGTTTACGCGGGAGGGCCTCGGAGGAGCAGTTCTTC.

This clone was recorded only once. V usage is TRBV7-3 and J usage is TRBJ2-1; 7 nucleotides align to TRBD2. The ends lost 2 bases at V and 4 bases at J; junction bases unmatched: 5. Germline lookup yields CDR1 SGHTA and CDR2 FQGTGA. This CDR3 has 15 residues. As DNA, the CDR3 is TGTGCCAGCAGCTTATTTGGCGGGAGTTACAATGAGCAGTTCTTC. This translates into CASSLFGGSYNEQFF.

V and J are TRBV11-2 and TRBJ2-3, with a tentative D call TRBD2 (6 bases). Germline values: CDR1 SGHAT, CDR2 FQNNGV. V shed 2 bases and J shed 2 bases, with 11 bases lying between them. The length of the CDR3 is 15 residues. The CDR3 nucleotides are TGTGCCAGCAGCTTACCGGGAGTTACCACAGATACGCAGTATTTT. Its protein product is CASSLPGVTTDTQYF.

CDR3: CASSPLAGNQETQYF. For the CDR3, the DNA is TGTGCCAGCAGCCCTCTAGCGGGCAACCAAGAGACCCAGTACTTC. The chain employs TRBV7-3 and TRBJ2-5; 8 bases are a match to TRBD2. The CDR3 runs to 15 residues. Trimming cost V 5 bases and J 0 bases; bases outside gene matches: 5. Germline CDR1 and CDR2: SGHTA and FQGTGA.

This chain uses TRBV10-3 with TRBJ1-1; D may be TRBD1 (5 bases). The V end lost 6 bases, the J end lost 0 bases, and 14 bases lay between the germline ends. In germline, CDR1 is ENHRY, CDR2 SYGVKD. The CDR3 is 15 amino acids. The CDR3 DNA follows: TGTGCCATCAGGAACAGACAGATCATGAACACTGAAGCTTTCTTT. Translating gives CAIRNRQIMNTEAFF.

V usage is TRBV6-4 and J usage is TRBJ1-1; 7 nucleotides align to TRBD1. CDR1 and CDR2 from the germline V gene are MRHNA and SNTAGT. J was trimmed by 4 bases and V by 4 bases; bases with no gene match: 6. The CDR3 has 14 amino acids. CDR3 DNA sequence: TGTGCCAGCAGTGTAGAGGGGGCAAGCACTGAAGCTTTCTTT. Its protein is CASSVEGASTEAFF.

CDR3 DNA sequence: TGTGCCAGCAGTCAATGGGGGGGGCAGCGATATGGCGGCAATGAGCAGTTCTTC. Translated, it gives CASSQWGGQRYGGNEQFF. The rearrangement uses TRBV6-6 and TRBJ2-1, with D possibly matching TRBD2 (7 bases). The germline V and J ends were trimmed by 5 bases and 6 bases, with 26 bases remaining between them. The germline V gene encodes CDR1 MNHNY and CDR2 SVGAGI (reference sequence). The CDR3 has 18 residues.